A single T cell receptor beta chain is shown here with its context. The target antigen is unknown. A single record per CDR3 protein comes from TCRdb applying MiXCR to the 5' RACE reads. The sample has about 890,000 distinct CDR3 sequences, over 9% seen once. With no exceptions, donors were healthy Caucasians. V was trimmed by 8 bases and J by 6 bases, leaving 10 bases between them. Germline-derived CDR1 and CDR2 are LGHDT and YNNKEL (reference sequence). The CDR3 consists of 12 residues. The sample comes from a study of identical twins. Points from the study as a whole: Beta out-of-frame sequences displayed a weaker excess of sharing between twins.

The same sample was also used in a study of yellow fever vaccine responses in identical twins. That source notes: Twins' T cell vaccine responses reportedly looked partly convergent, partly personalized.

The chain combines TRBV3-1 with TRBJ2-2; no clear D. Sequenced input: PBMCs. This TCR was sampled from a woman aged 18-29 years in good health. CDR3 DNA: TGTGCCAGCGCGAGAGAGGCCGGGGAGCTGTTTTTT. It translates to CASAREAGELFF.